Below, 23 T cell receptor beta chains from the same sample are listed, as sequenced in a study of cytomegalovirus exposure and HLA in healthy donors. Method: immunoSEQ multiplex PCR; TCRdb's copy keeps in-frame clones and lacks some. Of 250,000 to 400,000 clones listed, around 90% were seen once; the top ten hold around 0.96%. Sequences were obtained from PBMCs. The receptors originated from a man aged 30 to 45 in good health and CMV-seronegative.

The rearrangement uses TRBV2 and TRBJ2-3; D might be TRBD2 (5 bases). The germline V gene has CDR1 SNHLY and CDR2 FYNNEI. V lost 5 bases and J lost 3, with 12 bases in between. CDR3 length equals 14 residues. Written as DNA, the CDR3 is TGTGCCAGCAGTCTAGCAACGGGTACAGATACGCAGTATTTT. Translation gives CASSLATGTDTQYF.

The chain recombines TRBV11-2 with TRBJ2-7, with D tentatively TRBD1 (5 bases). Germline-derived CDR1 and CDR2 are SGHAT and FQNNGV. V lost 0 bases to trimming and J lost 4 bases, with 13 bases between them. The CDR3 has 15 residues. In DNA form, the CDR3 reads TGTGCCAGCAGCTTAGAATTACCCGGACATTACGAGCAGTACTTC. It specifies CASSLELPGHYEQYF.

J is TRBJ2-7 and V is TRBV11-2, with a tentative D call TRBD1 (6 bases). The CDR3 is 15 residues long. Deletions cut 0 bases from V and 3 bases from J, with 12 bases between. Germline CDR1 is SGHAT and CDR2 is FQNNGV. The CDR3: CASSLEDSRLYEQYF. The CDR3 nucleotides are TGTGCCAGCAGCTTAGAGGACAGCCGCCTCTACGAGCAGTACTTC.

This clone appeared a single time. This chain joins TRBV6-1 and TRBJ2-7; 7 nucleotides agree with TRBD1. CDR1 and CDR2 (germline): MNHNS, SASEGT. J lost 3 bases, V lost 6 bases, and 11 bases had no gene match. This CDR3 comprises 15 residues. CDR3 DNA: TGTGCCAGCAGCCCAGCCGGGACAGCATACTACGAGCAGTACTTC. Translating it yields CASSPAGTAYYEQYF.

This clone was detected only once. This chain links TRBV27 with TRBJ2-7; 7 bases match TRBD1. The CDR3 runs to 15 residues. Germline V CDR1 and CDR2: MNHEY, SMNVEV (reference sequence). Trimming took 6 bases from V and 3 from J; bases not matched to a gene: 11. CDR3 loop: CASSNPGQPDYEQYF. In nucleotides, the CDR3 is TGTGCCAGCAGCAATCCGGGACAGCCTGACTACGAGCAGTACTTC.

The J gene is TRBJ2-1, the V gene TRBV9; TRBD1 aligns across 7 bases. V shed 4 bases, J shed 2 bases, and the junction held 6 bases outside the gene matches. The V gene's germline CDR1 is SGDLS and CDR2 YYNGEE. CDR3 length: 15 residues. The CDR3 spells CASSPVTGPYNEQFF. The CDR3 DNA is TGTGCCAGCAGCCCTGTGACAGGGCCCTACAATGAGCAGTTCTTC.

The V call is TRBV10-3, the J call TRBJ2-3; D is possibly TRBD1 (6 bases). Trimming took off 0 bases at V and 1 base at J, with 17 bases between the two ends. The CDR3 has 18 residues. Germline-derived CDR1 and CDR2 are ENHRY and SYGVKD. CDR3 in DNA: TGTGCCATCAGTGAGTCGGTTTCAGGGGCGGCCCGCACAGATACGCAGTATTTT. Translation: CAISESVSGAARTDTQYF.

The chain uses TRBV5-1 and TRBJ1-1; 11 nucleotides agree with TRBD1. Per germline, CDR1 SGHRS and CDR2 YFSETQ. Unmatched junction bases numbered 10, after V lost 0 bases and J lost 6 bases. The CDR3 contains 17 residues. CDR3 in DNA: TGCGCCAGCAGCTTGGCCGGGACAGGGGGGAAGGTTCCTGAAGCTTTCTTT. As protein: CASSLAGTGGKVPEAFF.

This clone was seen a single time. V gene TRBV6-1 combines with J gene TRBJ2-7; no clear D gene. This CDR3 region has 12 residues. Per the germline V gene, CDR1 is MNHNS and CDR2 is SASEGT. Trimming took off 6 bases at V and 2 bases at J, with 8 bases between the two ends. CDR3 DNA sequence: TGTGCCAGCAGAACAGTAGCCTACGAGCAGTACTTC. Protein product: CASRTVAYEQYF.

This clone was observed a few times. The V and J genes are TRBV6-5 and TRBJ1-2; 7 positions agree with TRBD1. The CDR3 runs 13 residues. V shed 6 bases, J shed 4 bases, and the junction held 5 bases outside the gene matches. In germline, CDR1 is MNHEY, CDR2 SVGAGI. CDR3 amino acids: CASREGQAYGYTF. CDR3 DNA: TGTGCCAGCAGGGAAGGACAGGCCTATGGCTACACCTTC.

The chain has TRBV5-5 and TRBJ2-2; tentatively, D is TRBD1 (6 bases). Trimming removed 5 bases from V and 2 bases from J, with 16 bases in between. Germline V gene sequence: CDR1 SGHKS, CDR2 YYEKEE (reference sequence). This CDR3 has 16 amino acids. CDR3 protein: CASRPNTGYNTGELFF. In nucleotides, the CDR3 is TGTGCCAGCAGACCGAATACAGGGTATAACACCGGGGAGCTGTTTTTT.

As DNA, the CDR3 is TGCGCCAGCAGCCTTCGAGTCCCGGGACAGGGGGCGCTGCGCACAGATACGCAGTATTTT. This codes for CASSLRVPGQGALRTDTQYF. The chain employs TRBV4-1 and TRBJ2-3, with TRBD1 matching 12 bases. The germline CDR1 and CDR2 sequences are MGHRA and YSYEKL. V lost 4 bases, J lost 1 base, and 15 bases stayed unmatched. This CDR3 is 20 amino acids long.

Here the CDR3 reads CASSSTSGGLSSYNEQFF. The CDR3 DNA is TGTGCCAGCAGCTCGACTAGCGGGGGGTTAAGCTCCTACAATGAGCAGTTCTTC. This chain connects TRBV13 to TRBJ2-1, with 13 bases matching TRBD2. The germline gives CDR1 PRHDT, CDR2 FYEKMQ (reference sequence). The ends lost 4 bases at V and 0 bases at J; junction bases unmatched: 6. The CDR3 has 18 amino acids.

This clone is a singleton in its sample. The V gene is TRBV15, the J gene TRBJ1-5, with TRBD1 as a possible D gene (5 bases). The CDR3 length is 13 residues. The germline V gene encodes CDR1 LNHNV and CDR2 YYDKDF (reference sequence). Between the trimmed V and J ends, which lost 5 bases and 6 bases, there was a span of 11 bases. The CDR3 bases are TGTGCCACCAGCGGAAGGGGTGGTCAGCCCCAGCATTTT. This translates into CATSGRGGQPQHF.

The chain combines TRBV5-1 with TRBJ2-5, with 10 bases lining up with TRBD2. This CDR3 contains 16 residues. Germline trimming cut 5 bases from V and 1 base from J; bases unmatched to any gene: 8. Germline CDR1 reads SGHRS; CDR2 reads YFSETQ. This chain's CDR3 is CASRWDLAGGQETQYF. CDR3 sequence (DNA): TGCGCCAGCAGGTGGGACTTAGCGGGGGGCCAAGAGACCCAGTACTTC.

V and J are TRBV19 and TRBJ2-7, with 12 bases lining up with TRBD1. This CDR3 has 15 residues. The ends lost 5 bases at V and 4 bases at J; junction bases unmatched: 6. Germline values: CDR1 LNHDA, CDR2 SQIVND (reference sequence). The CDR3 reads CASSSRDRGQYEQYF. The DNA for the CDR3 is TGTGCCAGTAGTTCCCGGGACAGGGGGCAATACGAGCAGTACTTC.

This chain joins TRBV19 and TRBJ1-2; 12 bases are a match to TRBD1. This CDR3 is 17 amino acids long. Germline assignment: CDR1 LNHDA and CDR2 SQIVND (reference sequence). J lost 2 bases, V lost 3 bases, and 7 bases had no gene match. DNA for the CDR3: TGTGCCAGTAGTATGGCCGGGACAGGGGGCGCGAACTATGGCTACACCTTC. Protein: CASSMAGTGGANYGYTF.

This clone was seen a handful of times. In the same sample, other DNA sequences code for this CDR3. The chain's CDR3 is CASSPQQGAEAFF. The DNA of the CDR3 is TGTGCCAGCTCACCACAACAGGGGGCTGAAGCTTTCTTT. The chain recombines TRBV18 with TRBJ1-1; 8 positions agree with TRBD1. The CDR3 sequence is 13 residues long. Unmatched junction bases numbered 1, after V lost 1 base and J lost 6 bases. The germline gives CDR1 KGHSH, CDR2 LQKENI. The variable domain in full, completed from reference TRBV18 and TRBJ1-1, reads NAGVMQNPRHLVRRRGQEARLRCSPMKGHSHVYWYRQLPEEGLKFMVYLQKENIIDESGMPKERFSAEFPKEGPSILRIQQVVRGDSAAYFCASSPQQGAEAFFGQGTRLTVV.

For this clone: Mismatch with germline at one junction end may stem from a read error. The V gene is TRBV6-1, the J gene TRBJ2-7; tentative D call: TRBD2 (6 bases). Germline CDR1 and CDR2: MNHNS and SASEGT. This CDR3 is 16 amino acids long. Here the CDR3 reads CASSAPRTSRGEQMIF. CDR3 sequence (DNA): TGTGCCAGCAGTGCCCCGAGGACCAGTCGCGGGGAACAGATGATCTTC.

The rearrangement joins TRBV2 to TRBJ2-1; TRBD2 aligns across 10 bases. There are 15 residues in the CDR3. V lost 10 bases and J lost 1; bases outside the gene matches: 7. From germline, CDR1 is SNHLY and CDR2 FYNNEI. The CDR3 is CAIPVSGGSYNEQFF. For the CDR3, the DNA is TGTGCCATCCCCGTTAGCGGGGGGTCCTACAATGAGCAGTTCTTC.

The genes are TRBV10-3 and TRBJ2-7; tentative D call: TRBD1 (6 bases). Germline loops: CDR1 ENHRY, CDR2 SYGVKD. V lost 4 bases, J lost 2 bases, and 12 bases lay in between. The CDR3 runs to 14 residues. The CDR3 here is CAISGTGNPYEQYF. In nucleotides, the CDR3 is TGTGCCATCAGTGGAACAGGGAATCCCTACGAGCAGTACTTC.

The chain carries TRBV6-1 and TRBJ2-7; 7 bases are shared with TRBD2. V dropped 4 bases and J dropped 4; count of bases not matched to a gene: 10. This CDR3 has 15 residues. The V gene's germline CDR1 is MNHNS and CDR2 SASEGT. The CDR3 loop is CASSGREQLAYEQYF. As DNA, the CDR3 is TGTGCCAGCAGTGGGCGGGAGCAGTTAGCTTACGAGCAGTACTTC.

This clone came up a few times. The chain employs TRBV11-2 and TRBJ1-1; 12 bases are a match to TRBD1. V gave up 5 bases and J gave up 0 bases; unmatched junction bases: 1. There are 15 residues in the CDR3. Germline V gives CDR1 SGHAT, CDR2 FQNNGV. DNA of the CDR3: TGTGCCAGCAGCGGGACAGGGGGCATGAACACTGAAGCTTTCTTT. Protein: CASSGTGGMNTEAFF.